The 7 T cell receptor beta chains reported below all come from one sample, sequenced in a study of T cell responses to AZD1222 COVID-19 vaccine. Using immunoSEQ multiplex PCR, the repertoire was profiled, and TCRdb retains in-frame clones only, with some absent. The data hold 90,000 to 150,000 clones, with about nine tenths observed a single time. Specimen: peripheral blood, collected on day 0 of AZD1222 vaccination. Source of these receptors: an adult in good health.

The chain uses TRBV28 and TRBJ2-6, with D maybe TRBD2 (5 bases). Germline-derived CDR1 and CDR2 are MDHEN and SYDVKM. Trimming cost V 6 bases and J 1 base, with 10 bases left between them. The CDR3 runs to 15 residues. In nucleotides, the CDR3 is TGTGCCAGCAGCCGCGGGCCATCTGGGGCCAACGTCCTGACTTTC. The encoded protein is CASSRGPSGANVLTF. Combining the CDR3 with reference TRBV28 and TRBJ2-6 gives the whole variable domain DVKVTQSSRYLVKRTGEKVFLECVQDMDHENMFWYRQDPGLGLRLIYFSYDVKMKEKGDIPEGYSVSREKKERFSLILESASTNQTSMYLCASSRGPSGANVLTFGAGSRLTVL.

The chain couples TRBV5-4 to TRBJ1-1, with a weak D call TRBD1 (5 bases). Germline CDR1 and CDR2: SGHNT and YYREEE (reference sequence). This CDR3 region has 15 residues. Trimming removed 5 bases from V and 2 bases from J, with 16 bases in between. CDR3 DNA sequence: TGTGCCAGCAGGCCTTTAGGGGTCGGAAACACTGAAGCTTTCTTT. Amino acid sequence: CASRPLGVGNTEAFF.

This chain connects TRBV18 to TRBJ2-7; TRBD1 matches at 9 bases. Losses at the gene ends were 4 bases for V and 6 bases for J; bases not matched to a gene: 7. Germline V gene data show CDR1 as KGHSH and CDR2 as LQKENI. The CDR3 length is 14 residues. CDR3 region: CASSLRDRDREQYF. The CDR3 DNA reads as TGTGCCAGCTCACTCCGGGACAGGGATCGCGAGCAGTACTTC.

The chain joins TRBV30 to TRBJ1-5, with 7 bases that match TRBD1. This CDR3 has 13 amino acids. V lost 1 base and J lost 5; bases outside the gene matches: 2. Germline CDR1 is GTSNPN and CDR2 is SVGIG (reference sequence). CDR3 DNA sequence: TGTGCCTGGAGTGAAACAGGGGATCAGCCCCAGCATTTT. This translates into CAWSETGDQPQHF.

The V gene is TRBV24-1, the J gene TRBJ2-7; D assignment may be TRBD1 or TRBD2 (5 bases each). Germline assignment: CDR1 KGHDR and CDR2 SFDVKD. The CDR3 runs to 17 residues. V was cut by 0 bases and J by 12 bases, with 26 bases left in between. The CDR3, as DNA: TGTGCCACCAGTGATTTGTTTTATGGGGACGGACCCTATCGAGGGTACTTC. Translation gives CATSDLFYGDGPYRGYF.

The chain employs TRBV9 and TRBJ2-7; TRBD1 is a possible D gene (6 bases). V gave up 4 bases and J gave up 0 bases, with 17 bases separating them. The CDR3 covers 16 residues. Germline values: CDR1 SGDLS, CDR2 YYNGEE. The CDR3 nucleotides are TGTGCCAGCAGCCCAGGTGGGGGCCTACGCTCCTACGAGCAGTACTTC. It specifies CASSPGGGLRSYEQYF.

The CDR3 region has the DNA TGTGCACAGGGGGCGGGAGGCTACACCTTC. It translates to CAQGAGGYTF. The chain uses TRBV30 and TRBJ1-2; 9 bases map to TRBD1. The CDR3 is 10 residues long. Germline CDR1 and CDR2: GTSNPN and SVGIG (reference sequence).